This T cell receptor beta chain was found in a study of identical twins. Germline CDR1 is MNHEY and CDR2 is SVGEGT. This CDR3 comprises 14 residues. Trimming left V 0 bases short and J 6 bases short, with 8 bases between. TCRdb reprocessed the 5' RACE reads via MiXCR and lists one record per CDR3 protein. The data contain approximately 500,000 distinct CDR3 sequences, around 24% of them singletons. General study findings and limits: Conclusions came from cross-sectional statistical analysis, not from following the same donors. Cord blood beta clonotypes present at high abundance carried fewer insertions; no such pattern appeared in memory repertoires. For out-of-frame beta sequences, excess twin sharing was weaker.

About this clonotype itself: Its cognate antigen is unknown.

This sample also belongs to another study, concerning T cells expressing NK-cell markers.

V gene TRBV6-2 or TRBV6-3 combines with J gene TRBJ2-2; D perhaps matches TRBD2 (5 bases). The receptor was isolated from a woman younger than 30 in good health. Input material: CD4+ T cells sorted from blood. The CDR3 DNA reads TGTGCCAGCAGTTACTCCGGGGTCGCCGGGGAGCTGTTTTTT. Encoded protein: CASSYSGVAGELFF.